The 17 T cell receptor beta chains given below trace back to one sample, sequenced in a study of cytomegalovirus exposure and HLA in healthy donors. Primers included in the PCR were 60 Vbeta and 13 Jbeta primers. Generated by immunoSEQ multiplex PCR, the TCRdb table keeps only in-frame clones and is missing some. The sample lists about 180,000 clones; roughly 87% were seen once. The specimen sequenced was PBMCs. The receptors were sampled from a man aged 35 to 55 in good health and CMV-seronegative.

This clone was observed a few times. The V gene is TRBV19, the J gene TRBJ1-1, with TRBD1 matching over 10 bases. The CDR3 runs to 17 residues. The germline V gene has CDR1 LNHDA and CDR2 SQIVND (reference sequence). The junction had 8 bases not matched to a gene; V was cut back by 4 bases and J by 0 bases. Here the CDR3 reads CASSTGPGQGMNTEAFF. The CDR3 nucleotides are TGTGCCAGTAGTACCGGTCCGGGACAGGGGATGAACACTGAAGCTTTCTTT.

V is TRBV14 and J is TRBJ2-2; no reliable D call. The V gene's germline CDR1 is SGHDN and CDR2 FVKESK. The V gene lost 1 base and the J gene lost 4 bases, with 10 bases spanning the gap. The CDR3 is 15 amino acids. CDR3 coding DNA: TGTGCCAGCAGCCAAGTAGCCCTGACCACCGGGGAGCTGTTTTTT. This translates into CASSQVALTTGELFF.

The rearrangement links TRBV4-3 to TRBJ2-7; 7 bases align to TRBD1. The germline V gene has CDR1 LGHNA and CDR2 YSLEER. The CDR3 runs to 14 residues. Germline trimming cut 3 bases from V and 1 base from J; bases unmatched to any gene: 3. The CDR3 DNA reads TGCGCCAGCAGCCAGAACAGGGGATCCTACGAGCAGTACTTC. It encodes CASSQNRGSYEQYF.

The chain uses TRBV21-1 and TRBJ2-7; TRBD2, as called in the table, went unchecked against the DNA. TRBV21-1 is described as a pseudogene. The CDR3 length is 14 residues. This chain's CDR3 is CASSKAPGRNEQYF. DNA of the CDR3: TGTGCCAGCAGCAAAGCTCCAGGGAGGAACGAGCAGTACTTC.

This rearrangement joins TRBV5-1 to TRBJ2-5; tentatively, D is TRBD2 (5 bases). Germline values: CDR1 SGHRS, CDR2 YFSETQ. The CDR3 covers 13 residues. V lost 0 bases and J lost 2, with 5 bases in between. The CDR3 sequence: CASSLGGQETQYF. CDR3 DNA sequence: TGCGCCAGCAGCTTGGGCGGGCAAGAGACCCAGTACTTC.

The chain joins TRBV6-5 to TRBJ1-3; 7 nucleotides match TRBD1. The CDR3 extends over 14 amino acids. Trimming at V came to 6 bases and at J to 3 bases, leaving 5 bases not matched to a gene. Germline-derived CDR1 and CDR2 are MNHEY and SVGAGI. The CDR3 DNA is TGTGCCAGCAGATTACAGGGGCATGGAAACACCATATATTTT. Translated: CASRLQGHGNTIYF.

The CDR3 protein is CASSLARAGTNSYEQYF. The CDR3 coding sequence is TGCGCCAGCAGCCTGGCCAGAGCCGGGACAAACTCCTACGAGCAGTACTTC. This chain connects TRBV5-1 to TRBJ2-7; the D gene is possibly TRBD1 (6 bases). Germline V CDR1 and CDR2: SGHRS, YFSETQ. This CDR3 region has 17 residues. V was cut by 4 bases and J by 0 bases, with 20 bases left in between.

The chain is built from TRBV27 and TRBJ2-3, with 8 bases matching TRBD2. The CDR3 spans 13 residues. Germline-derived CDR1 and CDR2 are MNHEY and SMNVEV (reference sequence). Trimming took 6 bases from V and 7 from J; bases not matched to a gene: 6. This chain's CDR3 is CASRTGGVNTQYF. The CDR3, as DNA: TGTGCCAGCAGGACGGGGGGGGTGAATACGCAGTATTTT.

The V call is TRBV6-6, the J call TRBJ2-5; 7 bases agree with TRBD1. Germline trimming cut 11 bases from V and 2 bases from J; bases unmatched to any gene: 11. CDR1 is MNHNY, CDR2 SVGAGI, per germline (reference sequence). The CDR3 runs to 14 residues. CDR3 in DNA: TGTGCCGCGGAACGGGACAGAGGGCAAGAGACCCAGTACTTC. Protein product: CAAERDRGQETQYF.

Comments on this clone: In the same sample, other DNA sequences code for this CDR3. The CDR3 nucleotides read TGTGCCAGCTCACCAGGACGGGACACCTACGAGCAGTACTTC. Translating it yields CASSPGRDTYEQYF. The chain employs TRBV18 and TRBJ2-7; TRBD1 is a possible D gene (6 bases). The ends were cut back, 2 bases at V and 2 bases at J, with 10 bases in the middle. This CDR3 has 14 residues. Germline values: CDR1 KGHSH, CDR2 LQKENI. Full variable domain (missing parts from reference TRBV18 and TRBJ2-7): NAGVMQNPRHLVRRRGQEARLRCSPMKGHSHVYWYRQLPEEGLKFMVYLQKENIIDESGMPKERFSAEFPKEGPSILRIQQVVRGDSAAYFCASSPGRDTYEQYFGPGTRLTVT.

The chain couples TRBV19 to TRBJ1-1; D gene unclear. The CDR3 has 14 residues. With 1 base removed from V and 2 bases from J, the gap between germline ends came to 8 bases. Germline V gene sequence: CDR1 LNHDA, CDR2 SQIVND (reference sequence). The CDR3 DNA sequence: TGTGCCAGTAGTATAGTCCCATTCAACACTGAAGCTTTCTTT. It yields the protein CASSIVPFNTEAFF.

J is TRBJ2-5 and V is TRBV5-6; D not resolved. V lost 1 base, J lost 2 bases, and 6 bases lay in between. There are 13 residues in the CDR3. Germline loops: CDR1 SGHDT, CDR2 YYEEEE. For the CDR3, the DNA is TGTGCCAGCAGCTTGACAGTACAAGAGACCCAGTACTTC. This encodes CASSLTVQETQYF.

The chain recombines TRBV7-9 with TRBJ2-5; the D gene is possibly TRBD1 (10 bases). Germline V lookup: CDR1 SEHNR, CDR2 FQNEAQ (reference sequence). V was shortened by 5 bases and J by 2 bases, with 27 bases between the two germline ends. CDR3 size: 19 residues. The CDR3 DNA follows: TGTGCCAGCAGCGGACAGGGGGGTAGCGGGGGTAGACTTCAAGAGACCCAGTACTTC. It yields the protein CASSGQGGSGGRLQETQYF. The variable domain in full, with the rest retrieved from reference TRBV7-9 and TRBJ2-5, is DTGVSQNPRHKITKRGQNVTFRCDPISEHNRLYWYRQTLGQGPEFLTYFQNEAQLEKSRLLSDRFSAERPKGSFSTLEIQRTEQGDSAMYLCASSGQGGSGGRLQETQYFGPGTRLLVL.

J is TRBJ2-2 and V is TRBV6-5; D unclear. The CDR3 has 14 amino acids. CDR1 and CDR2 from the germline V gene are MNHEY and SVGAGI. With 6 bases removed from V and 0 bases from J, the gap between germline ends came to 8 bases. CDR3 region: CASSLSANTGELFF. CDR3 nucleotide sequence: TGTGCCAGCAGCCTAAGCGCGAACACCGGGGAGCTGTTTTTT.

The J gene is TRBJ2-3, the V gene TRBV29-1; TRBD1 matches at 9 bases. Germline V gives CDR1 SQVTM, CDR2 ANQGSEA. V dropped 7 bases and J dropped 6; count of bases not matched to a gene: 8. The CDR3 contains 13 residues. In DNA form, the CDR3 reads TGCAGCGGGGACAGGGAAGGTTTGGATACGCAGTATTTT. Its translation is CSGDREGLDTQYF.

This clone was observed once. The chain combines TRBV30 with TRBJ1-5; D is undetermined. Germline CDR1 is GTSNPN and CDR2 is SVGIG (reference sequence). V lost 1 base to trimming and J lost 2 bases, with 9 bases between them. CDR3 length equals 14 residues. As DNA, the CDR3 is TGTGCCTGGAGTGGAGCCTTCGGCAATCAGCCCCAGCATTTT. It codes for CAWSGAFGNQPQHF.

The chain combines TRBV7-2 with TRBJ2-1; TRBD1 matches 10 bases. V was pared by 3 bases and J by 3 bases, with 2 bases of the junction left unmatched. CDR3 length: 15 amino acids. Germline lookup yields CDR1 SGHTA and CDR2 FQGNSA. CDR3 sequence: CASSFDRGLYNEQFF. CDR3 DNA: TGTGCCAGCAGCTTTGACAGGGGGCTCTACAATGAGCAGTTCTTC.